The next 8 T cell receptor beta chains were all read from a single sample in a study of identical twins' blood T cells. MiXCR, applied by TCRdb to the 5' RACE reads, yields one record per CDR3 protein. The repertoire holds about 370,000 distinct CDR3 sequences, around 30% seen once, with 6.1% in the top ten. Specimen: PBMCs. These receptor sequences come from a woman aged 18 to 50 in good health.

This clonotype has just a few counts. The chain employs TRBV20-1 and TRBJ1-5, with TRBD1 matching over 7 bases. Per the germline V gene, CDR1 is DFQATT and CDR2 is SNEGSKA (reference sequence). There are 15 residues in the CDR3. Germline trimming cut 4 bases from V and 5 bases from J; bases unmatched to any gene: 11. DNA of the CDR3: TGCAGTGCTATAAAGGACGGACAGGAGTATCAGCCCCAGCATTTT. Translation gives CSAIKDGQEYQPQHF.

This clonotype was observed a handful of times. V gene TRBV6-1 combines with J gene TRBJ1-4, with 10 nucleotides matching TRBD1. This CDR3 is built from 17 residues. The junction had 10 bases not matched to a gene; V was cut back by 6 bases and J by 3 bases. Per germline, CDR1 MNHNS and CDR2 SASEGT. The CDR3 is CASRTVDRGPPNEKLFF. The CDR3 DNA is TGTGCCAGCAGAACCGTTGACAGGGGGCCTCCTAATGAAAAACTGTTTTTT.

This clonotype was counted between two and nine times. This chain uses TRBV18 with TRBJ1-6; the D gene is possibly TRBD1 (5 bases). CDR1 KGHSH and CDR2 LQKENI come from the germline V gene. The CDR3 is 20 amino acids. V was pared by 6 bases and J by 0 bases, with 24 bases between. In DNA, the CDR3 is TGTGCCAGCTCGCCGGAGGGACTCCGGGATATGTCCTCCTATAATTCACCCCTCCACTTT. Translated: CASSPEGLRDMSSYNSPLHF.

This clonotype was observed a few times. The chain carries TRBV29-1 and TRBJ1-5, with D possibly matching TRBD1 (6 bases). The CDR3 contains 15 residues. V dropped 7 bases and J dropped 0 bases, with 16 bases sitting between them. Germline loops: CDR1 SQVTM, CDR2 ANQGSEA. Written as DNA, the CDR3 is TGCAGCGCCCTGACAGGCCACTATAGCAATCAGCCCCAGCATTTT. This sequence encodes CSALTGHYSNQPQHF.

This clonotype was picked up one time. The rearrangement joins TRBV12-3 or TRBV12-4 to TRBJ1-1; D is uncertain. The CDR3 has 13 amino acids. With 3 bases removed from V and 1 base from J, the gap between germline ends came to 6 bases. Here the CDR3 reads CASSFKENTEAFF. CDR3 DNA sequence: TGTGCCAGCAGTTTCAAGGAGAACACTGAAGCTTTCTTT.

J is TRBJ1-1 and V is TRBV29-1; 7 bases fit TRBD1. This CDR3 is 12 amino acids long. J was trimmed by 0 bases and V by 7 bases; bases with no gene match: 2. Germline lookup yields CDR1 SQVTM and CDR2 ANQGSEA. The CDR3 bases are TGCAGCGGTGGGACAGTGAACACTGAAGCTTTCTTT. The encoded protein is CSGGTVNTEAFF.

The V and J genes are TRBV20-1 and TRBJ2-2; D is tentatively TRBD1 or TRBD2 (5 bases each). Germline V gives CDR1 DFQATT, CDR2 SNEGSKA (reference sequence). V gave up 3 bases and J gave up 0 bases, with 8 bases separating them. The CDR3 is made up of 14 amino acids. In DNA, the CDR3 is TGCAGTGCTAGGGGACCTTCGAACACCGGGGAGCTGTTTTTT. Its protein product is CSARGPSNTGELFF.

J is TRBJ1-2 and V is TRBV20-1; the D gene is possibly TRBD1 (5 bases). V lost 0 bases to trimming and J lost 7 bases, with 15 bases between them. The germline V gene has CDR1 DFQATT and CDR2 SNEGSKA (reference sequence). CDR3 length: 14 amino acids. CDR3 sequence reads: CSARDRQGVVGYTF. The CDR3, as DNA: TGCAGTGCTAGAGATCGGCAGGGTGTGGTTGGCTACACCTTC.